The 20 T cell receptor beta chains listed next were all sequenced from one sample in a study of blood T cell repertoires in COVID-19. This table comes from immunoSEQ multiplex PCR, and its TCRdb copy is limited to in-frame clones, with some not included. Of 490,000 or so clones listed, around 89% are singletons. Sequences were obtained from PBMCs or T cells enriched from blood (not recorded which). These receptors all stem from a woman aged 40 to 50 who had recovered from COVID-19.

V is TRBV2 and J is TRBJ2-7, with no clear D. CDR1 is SNHLY, CDR2 FYNNEI, per germline. V lost 0 bases, J lost 4 bases, and 19 bases lay in between. The CDR3 covers 17 residues. For the CDR3, the DNA is TGTGCCAGCAGTGAAGCGCTTTTGCGGATGAATGGTTACGAGCAGTACTTC. The encoded protein is CASSEALLRMNGYEQYF.

V and J are TRBV4-3 and TRBJ2-3; 11 positions match TRBD2. J was trimmed by 1 base and V by 1 base; bases with no gene match: 10. The germline V gene encodes CDR1 LGHNA and CDR2 YSLEER. The CDR3 is made up of 19 amino acids. In DNA, the CDR3 is TGCGCCAGCAGCCAAGGGGCAGGACTAGCGGGTATACGCACAGATACGCAGTATTTT. Encoded protein: CASSQGAGLAGIRTDTQYF.

The rearrangement uses TRBV5-1 and TRBJ2-7; possible D gene TRBD1, 6 bases. The CDR3 covers 16 residues. With 4 bases removed from V and 3 bases from J, the gap between germline ends came to 20 bases. Germline CDR1 and CDR2: SGHRS and YFSETQ. For the CDR3, the DNA is TGCGCCAGCAGCCCAGGGACACCCTTTCGTCTCTACGAGCAGTACTTC. As protein: CASSPGTPFRLYEQYF.

The rearrangement uses TRBV27 and TRBJ1-1, with D perhaps matching TRBD1 (5 bases). Germline CDR1 is MNHEY and CDR2 is SMNVEV (reference sequence). V lost 5 bases to trimming and J lost 4 bases, with 17 bases between them. The CDR3 consists of 15 residues. The CDR3 loop is CASSGWGEGPTEAFF. CDR3 coding DNA: TGTGCCAGCAGTGGATGGGGGGAGGGTCCCACTGAAGCTTTCTTT.

This chain uses TRBV12-3 or TRBV12-4 with TRBJ2-2; D is uncertain. Trimming stripped 6 bases from V and 6 bases from J, with 11 bases between. This CDR3 has 13 residues. The CDR3 bases are TGTGCCAGCAGCTTCAGTACAGCCGGGGAGCTGTTTTTT. Translation gives CASSFSTAGELFF.

V gene TRBV29-1 combines with J gene TRBJ1-5, with 10 bases aligning to TRBD1. The trim removed 7 bases at V and 7 bases at J, leaving 4 bases unmatched. The germline gives CDR1 SQVTM, CDR2 ANQGSEA. The CDR3 contains 12 residues. The chain's CDR3 is CSAGDRGQPQHF. As DNA, the CDR3 is TGCAGCGCAGGGGACAGGGGACAGCCCCAGCATTTT.

The gene calls are TRBV7-2 and TRBJ1-2, with 7 bases fitting TRBD1. V lost 1 base to trimming and J lost 3 bases; unmatched junction nucleotides: 2. Germline V CDR1 and CDR2: SGHTA, FQGNSA. This CDR3 has 14 residues. This chain's CDR3 is CASSLEQGHYGYTF. CDR3 sequence (DNA): TGTGCCAGCAGCTTAGAACAGGGGCACTATGGCTACACCTTC.

V gene TRBV11-2 combines with J gene TRBJ2-5; D is uncertain. The ends were cut back, 1 base at V and 2 bases at J, with 8 bases in the middle. The CDR3 length is 14 residues. Germline V gene lookup returns CDR1 SGHAT and CDR2 FQNNGV. CDR3 sequence reads: CASSLGSSQETQYF. CDR3 sequence (DNA): TGTGCCAGCAGCTTAGGATCCAGTCAAGAGACCCAGTACTTC. Full variable domain (rest looked up from reference TRBV11-2 and TRBJ2-5): EAGVAQSPRYKIIEKRQSVAFWCNPISGHATLYWYQQILGQGPKLLIQFQNNGVVDDSQLPKDRFSAERLKGVDSTLKIQPAKLEDSAVYLCASSLGSSQETQYFGPGTRLLVL.

CDR3 sequence: CASSPGGGNTEAFF. The CDR3 nucleotides read TGTGCCAGCAGCCCGGGCGGGGGCAACACTGAAGCTTTCTTT. The V and J genes are TRBV5-6 and TRBJ1-1; a possible D gene is TRBD1 (6 bases). V lost 4 bases and J lost 2, with 12 bases in between. Per the germline V gene, CDR1 is SGHDT and CDR2 is YYEEEE. The CDR3 covers 14 residues.

The chain recombines TRBV11-3 with TRBJ2-3, with TRBD1 matching over 12 bases. Germline V gene data show CDR1 as SGHNT and CDR2 as YENEEA. The junction had 4 bases not matched to a gene; V was cut back by 3 bases and J by 0 bases. The CDR3 totals 17 residues. This chain's CDR3 is CASSFRGQGASTDTQYF. CDR3 bases: TGTGCCAGCAGCTTTCGGGGACAGGGGGCGAGCACAGATACGCAGTATTTT.

The chain has TRBV5-1 and TRBJ2-2, with D maybe TRBD2 (5 bases). The CDR3 has 14 residues. The germline V and J ends were trimmed by 3 bases and 7 bases, with 13 bases remaining between them. Germline CDR1 and CDR2: SGHRS and YFSETQ. Written as DNA, the CDR3 is TGCGCCAGCAGCTCGGCCCTAGCAGGCGGGGAGCTGTTTTTT. Its protein is CASSSALAGGELFF. The entire variable domain, with the rest obtained from reference TRBV5-1 and TRBJ2-2, is as follows: KAGVTQTPRYLIKTRGQQVTLSCSPISGHRSVSWYQQTPGQGLQFLFEYFSETQRNKGNFPGRFSGRQFSNSRSEMNVSTLELGDSALYLCASSSALAGGELFFGEGSRLTVL.

The chain links TRBV7-9 to TRBJ2-1; D is unresolved. The CDR3 runs to 13 residues. From germline, CDR1 is SEHNR and CDR2 FQNEAQ (reference sequence). Trimming cost V 1 base and J 8 bases, with 9 bases left between them. CDR3 bases: TGTGCCAGCAGCTTAGGTTCGAGTGATGAGCAGTTCTTC. Translating gives CASSLGSSDEQFF.

This clone occurred a few times. The chain carries TRBV7-9 and TRBJ1-1; D is unresolved. From germline, CDR1 is SEHNR and CDR2 FQNEAQ (reference sequence). Trimming removed 1 base at V and 1 base at J, with 19 bases between. CDR3 length equals 18 residues. CDR3 DNA: TGTGCCAGCAGCTTAGGGTTGGCACCGAACCTTCCGAACACTGAAGCTTTCTTT. This encodes CASSLGLAPNLPNTEAFF.

V and J are TRBV9 and TRBJ2-7; a weak D match, TRBD2 (7 bases). Trimming stripped 3 bases from V and 2 bases from J, with 15 bases between. The length of the CDR3 is 15 residues. Germline V gives CDR1 SGDLS, CDR2 YYNGEE. CDR3 sequence reads: CASSAQAGHTYEQYF. CDR3 sequence (DNA): TGTGCCAGCAGCGCTCAAGCGGGACATACCTACGAGCAGTACTTC.

The chain couples TRBV7-6 to TRBJ1-1; D is unresolved. Trimming stripped 7 bases from V and 3 bases from J, with 15 bases between. The CDR3 runs to 14 residues. Germline-derived CDR1 and CDR2 are SGHVS and FNYEAQ. The CDR3 sequence is CASTPREADTEAFF. For the CDR3, the DNA is TGTGCCAGCACGCCCCGGGAGGCGGACACTGAAGCTTTCTTT.

The gene calls are TRBV5-4 and TRBJ1-1, with D possibly TRBD1 on 5 matching bases. The CDR3 totals 12 residues. The V end was cut by 4 bases, the J end by 11 bases, with 15 bases between. Germline loops: CDR1 SGHNT, CDR2 YYREEE (reference sequence). The CDR3 is CASSEIGQRAFF. The CDR3 region has the DNA TGTGCCAGCAGCGAAATAGGACAAAGGGCTTTCTTT.

This chain joins TRBV4-3 and TRBJ1-2, with a possible D match to TRBD1 (6 bases). Germline CDR1 and CDR2: LGHNA and YSLEER. The CDR3 is 16 amino acids. With 6 bases removed from V and 2 bases from J, the gap between germline ends came to 19 bases. CDR3 bases: TGCGCCAGCAGACCGGGAGGGGGTGAGGGGAACTATGGCTACACCTTC. This codes for CASRPGGGEGNYGYTF.

V gene TRBV4-1 combines with J gene TRBJ2-3; TRBD2 aligns across 8 bases. Germline V gene sequence: CDR1 MGHRA, CDR2 YSYEKL. The CDR3 consists of 21 residues. V was pared by 3 bases and J by 4 bases, with 24 bases of the junction left unmatched. CDR3 bases: TGCGCCAGCAGCCATGGGGAGCAGCGGGAGCCCACCCCGACGCCCCCAGATACGCAGTATTTT. It encodes CASSHGEQREPTPTPPDTQYF.

This clone was counted once. The J gene is TRBJ1-5, the V gene TRBV28, with D unresolved. There are 16 residues in the CDR3. Germline CDR1 reads MDHEN; CDR2 reads SYDVKM. V lost 3 bases to trimming and J lost 2 bases, with 14 bases between them. The CDR3 protein is CASSFLTRGGNQPQHF. The DNA for the CDR3 is TGTGCCAGCAGTTTTCTCACCCGGGGTGGCAATCAGCCCCAGCATTTT.

As DNA, the CDR3 is TGTGCCAGCTCTCGACTAGCCAAAAACATTCAGTACTTC. This codes for CASSRLAKNIQYF. V is TRBV5-6 and J is TRBJ2-4, with unresolved D. The CDR3 is 13 residues long. Germline-derived CDR1 and CDR2 are SGHDT and YYEEEE. V gave up 7 bases and J gave up 0 bases, with 8 bases separating them. Variable domain in full (rest from reference TRBV5-6 and TRBJ2-4): DAGVTQSPTHLIKTRGQQVTLRCSPKSGHDTVSWYQQALGQGPQFIFQYYEEEERQRGNFPDRFSGHQFPNYSSELNVNALLLGDSALYLCASSRLAKNIQYFGAGTRLSVL.